This is a list of T cell receptor beta chains from one sample in a study of cytomegalovirus exposure and HLA in healthy donors. The protocol was immunoSEQ multiplex PCR, while the TCRdb copy is restricted to in-frame clones and leaves out a portion. The top ten clones hold 19% of a sample with more than 80,000 clones, 60% to 80% of them seen once. Source material: PBMCs. These receptors all come from a woman in her sixties or seventies in good health and CMV-seropositive. Both conserved end residues are part of each CDR3. Each record gives: clone size, V gene, CDR3 protein. Clone sizes are given selectively: once, few, many, or a class where the clone is expanded.

. | TRBV7-2 | CASSPRRGVLETQYF
. | TRBV4-2 | CASSQDFEGPNQPQHF
. | TRBV28 | CASSSSGSFYEQYF
. | TRBV9 | CASSVDWDRGWDTQYF
. | TRBV4-2 | CASSQAHSGANVLTF
. | TRBV28 | CASSFGGSGANVLTF
. | TRBV28 | CASSGGGRTGSGETQYF
. | TRBV6-5 | CASSYSISGGEQYF
once | TRBV7-9 | CASSSTGYNSPLHF
. | TRBV7-7 | CASSPSGETYNERFF
few | TRBV5-1 | CASSFKLFPDNEQFF
. | TRBV27 | CASSPLSGELFF
. | TRBV2 | CASSAQGLLSNQPQHF
. | TRBV28 | CASRQNTEAFF
. | TRBV2 | CASSRGQGRSGELFF
. | TRBV7-9 | CASSRNAGDGYTF
once | TRBV29-1 | CSVDGGGTQYF
. | TRBV27 | CARSPGQGLISSYEQYF
. | TRBV10-2 | CASRDSGSAYEQYF
. | TRBV19 | CASSIGRSGNEQYF
. | TRBV10-3 | CAISDPNQPQHF